These 21 T cell receptor beta chains were all obtained from the same sample, sequenced in a study of T-cell reconstitution after alpha-beta-depleted transplantation in children. For TCRbeta, the library was prepared with unique molecular identifiers. TCRdb analysed the PCR reads with MiXCR anew, one entry per CDR3 protein. The table lists almost 500,000 distinct CDR3 sequences, roughly a tenth of them singletons. The sequenced sample was PBMCs, obtained before TCRalphabeta/CD19-depleted stem cell transplant. The receptor set was obtained from a child aged 2-9 years with inherited bone marrow failure, due to receive a stem cell transplant.

Ten or more counts support this clonotype. The chain is built from TRBV4-3 and TRBJ2-7; 8 nucleotides line up with TRBD2. Germline trimming cut 2 bases from V and 3 bases from J; bases unmatched to any gene: 12. The CDR3 runs 17 residues. Per the germline V gene, CDR1 is LGHNA and CDR2 is YSLEER. CDR3 bases: TGCGCCAGCAGCCAAACCCAAGCGGGAGAAGGGTTCTACGAGCAGTACTTC. Its protein product is CASSQTQAGEGFYEQYF.

This clonotype was seen a handful of times. V gene TRBV27 combines with J gene TRBJ1-2; D might be TRBD1 (5 bases). The CDR3 has 15 residues. Germline lookup yields CDR1 MNHEY and CDR2 SMNVEV (reference sequence). The V end lost 5 bases, the J end lost 4 bases, and 17 bases lay between the germline ends. The CDR3 coding sequence is TGTGCCAGCAGTGCCAACGGGGGAGGAGGCTATGGCTACACCTTC. Translated, it gives CASSANGGGGYGYTF.

Regarding this clonotype: A much bigger clone sits one base away, suggesting this may be a read error. The gene calls are TRBV6-2 or TRBV6-3 and TRBJ1-5; perhaps TRBD1 as D (5 bases). The germline V gene encodes CDR1 MNHEY and CDR2 SVGEGT. V lost 4 bases to trimming and J lost 1 base, with 8 bases between them. This CDR3 is 14 amino acids long. The CDR3 loop is CASSSRGSNQPQHF. For the CDR3, the DNA is TGTGCCAGCAGTTCCCGGGGGAGCAATCAGCCCCAGCATTTT.

This clonotype was picked up a small number of times. The chain joins TRBV12-3 or TRBV12-4 to TRBJ2-1, with D tentatively TRBD2 (6 bases). The CDR3 contains 15 residues. With 4 bases removed from V and 2 bases from J, the gap between germline ends came to 12 bases. CDR3 in DNA: TGTGCCAGCAGTTACAGCGGGCCCGCCTACAATGAGCAGTTCTTC. Residues: CASSYSGPAYNEQFF.

This clonotype came up many times. J is TRBJ1-1 and V is TRBV6-1; possibly TRBD1 for D (6 bases). Trimming stripped 8 bases from V and 5 bases from J, with 12 bases between. The CDR3 has 12 amino acids. Germline CDR1 MNHNS, CDR2 SASEGT. The CDR3 nucleotides are TGTGCCAGCTCGAAGGGGGGAACTGAAGCTTTCTTT. Translated: CASSKGGTEAFF.

This clonotype was counted at least ten times. The junction does not match germline at one end; this may be a read error. This chain joins TRBV7-2 and TRBJ2-1; 8 nucleotides agree with TRBD2. CDR1 is SGHTA and CDR2 is FQGNSA in the germline V gene. This CDR3 has 14 amino acids. The CDR3 DNA is TGTGCCAGCAGCTTAGGAATTGTAGCGGGAAGGCGAGTCTTC. Protein product: CASSLGIVAGRRVF. The entire variable domain, with the rest obtained from reference TRBV7-2 and TRBJ2-1, is as follows: GAGVSQSPSNKVTEKGKDVELRCDPISGHTALYWYRQSLGQGLEFLIYFQGNSAPDKSGLPSDRFSAERTGGSVSTLTIQRTQQEDSAVYLCASSLGIVAGRRVFGPGTRLTVL.

Ten or more counts support this clonotype. The V and J genes are TRBV12-3 or TRBV12-4 and TRBJ2-1, with D perhaps TRBD1 or TRBD2 (6 bases each). The CDR3 has 18 residues. V lost 6 bases and J lost 3, with 24 bases in between. CDR3 loop: CASRTTAKGGYYYNEQFF. The CDR3 bases are TGTGCCAGCAGGACGACAGCAAAGGGGGGATACTACTACAATGAGCAGTTCTTC.

The chain employs TRBV7-2 and TRBJ2-1; TRBD2 matches 12 bases. The CDR3 runs to 15 residues. Trimming cost V 4 bases and J 7 bases; bases outside gene matches: 5. Per the germline V gene, CDR1 is SGHTA and CDR2 is FQGNSA. The CDR3 nucleotides read TGTGCCAGCAGCTCTGCGGGACTAGCGGGTAATGAGCAGTTCTTC. It translates to CASSSAGLAGNEQFF. Filled out from reference TRBV7-2 and TRBJ2-1, the complete variable domain reads GAGVSQSPSNKVTEKGKDVELRCDPISGHTALYWYRQSLGQGLEFLIYFQGNSAPDKSGLPSDRFSAERTGGSVSTLTIQRTQQEDSAVYLCASSSAGLAGNEQFFGPGTRLTVL.

In its sample, this clonotype was seen many times. The chain has TRBV4-3 and TRBJ2-3; D is unclear. Germline V gene data show CDR1 as LGHNA and CDR2 as YSLEER. CDR3 length equals 16 residues. The V gene lost 0 bases and the J gene lost 4 bases, with 14 bases spanning the gap. The DNA for the CDR3 is TGCGCCAGCAGCCAAGAGGTAGTTTCGCTCCCAGATACGCAGTATTTT. This codes for CASSQEVVSLPDTQYF.

The sample holds many counts of this clonotype. The chain has TRBV7-2 and TRBJ1-2; D call uncertain. Germline V gene sequence: CDR1 SGHTA, CDR2 FQGNSA. The CDR3 contains 14 residues. Trimming stripped 0 bases from V and 4 bases from J, with 9 bases between. CDR3 residues: CASSLATGGYGYTF. The CDR3 DNA is TGTGCCAGCAGCTTAGCGACTGGAGGCTATGGCTACACCTTC.

This chain connects TRBV4-2 to TRBJ2-4; D not certain. This CDR3 has 11 amino acids. Germline values: CDR1 LGHNA, CDR2 YNFKEQ. Trimming pared 1 base from V and 10 bases from J, leaving 5 bases between. The DNA for the CDR3 is TGTGCCAGCAGCCAAGGGTCGATTCAGTACTTC. It encodes CASSQGSIQYF.

This clonotype was detected many times. The chain recombines TRBV5-6 with TRBJ2-1, with 9 bases identical to TRBD1. The CDR3 is 16 amino acids. Germline CDR1 is SGHDT and CDR2 is YYEEEE. V lost 4 bases, J lost 4 bases, and 9 bases stayed unmatched. The CDR3 bases are TGTGCCAGCAGCGAACTCCGGGACAGGGATTACAATGAGCAGTTCTTC. This gives the protein CASSELRDRDYNEQFF.

This clonotype occurred many times. The chain links TRBV20-1 to TRBJ2-5; D unclear. V was trimmed by 3 bases and J by 5 bases, leaving 7 bases between them. CDR3 length: 11 amino acids. Germline V CDR1 and CDR2: DFQATT, SNEGSKA (reference sequence). The CDR3 loop is CSASSWETQYF. For the CDR3, the DNA is TGCAGTGCTAGCTCCTGGGAGACCCAGTACTTC.

In the case of this clonotype: A read error may be the cause here, since a much bigger clone is one base away. The genes are TRBV5-1 and TRBJ2-3, with TRBD2 matching 13 bases. Germline CDR1 SGHRS, CDR2 YFSETQ. The CDR3 has 18 amino acids. The CDR3 is CASSPGLAGDPGTDRQYF. CDR3 coding DNA: TGCGCCAGCAGCCCCGGACTAGCGGGAGATCCGGGCACAGATAGGCAGTATTTT.

This clonotype has a handful of counts. This chain joins TRBV12-3 or TRBV12-4 and TRBJ1-5; D is uncertain. V shed 7 bases and J shed 5 bases, with 12 bases lying between them. CDR3 length equals 13 residues. The CDR3: CASTPDTYQPQHF. The CDR3 DNA reads TGTGCCAGCACCCCTGACACCTATCAGCCCCAGCATTTT.

This clonotype was observed at least ten times. The chain couples TRBV29-1 to TRBJ1-1; D may be TRBD1 (5 bases). The CDR3 contains 14 residues. Trimming shortened V by 3 bases and J by 1 base, and 12 bases separated the two germline ends. The V gene's germline CDR1 is SQVTM and CDR2 ANQGSEA. This CDR3 reads CSVELRGRNTEAFF. The CDR3 DNA reads TGCAGCGTTGAGCTTCGGGGACGGAACACTGAAGCTTTCTTT.

This clonotype was seen repeatedly, ten times or more. The J gene is TRBJ2-1, the V gene TRBV18; the match to TRBD2 covers 8 bases. The trim removed 8 bases at V and 3 bases at J, leaving 3 bases unmatched. From germline, CDR1 is KGHSH and CDR2 LQKENI. The length of the CDR3 is 13 residues. The CDR3 here is CASRLASYNEQFF. CDR3 DNA sequence: TGTGCCAGCCGACTAGCGAGCTACAATGAGCAGTTCTTC.

This clonotype appeared once. The J gene is TRBJ2-3, the V gene TRBV28, with TRBD2 as a possible D gene (6 bases). Per the germline V gene, CDR1 is MDHEN and CDR2 is SYDVKM. This CDR3 has 15 amino acids. Trimming removed 6 bases from V and 1 base from J, with 14 bases in between. CDR3 nucleotides: TGTGCCAGCAGCCTACCGGGACTTCGCACAGATACGCAGTATTTT. It yields the protein CASSLPGLRTDTQYF. The full variable domain, its missing parts supplied by reference TRBV28 and TRBJ2-3, is DVKVTQSSRYLVKRTGEKVFLECVQDMDHENMFWYRQDPGLGLRLIYFSYDVKMKEKGDIPEGYSVSREKKERFSLILESASTNQTSMYLCASSLPGLRTDTQYFGPGTRLTVL.

The chain couples TRBV6-2 or TRBV6-3 to TRBJ2-3, with TRBD1 matching over 9 bases. The junction had 7 bases not matched to a gene; V was cut back by 2 bases and J by 4 bases. The CDR3 sequence is 16 residues long. From germline, CDR1 is MNHEY and CDR2 SVGEGT. In nucleotides, the CDR3 is TGTGCCAGCAGTTACCCGCCGGGACAGGGCTCAGATACGCAGTATTTT. Protein product: CASSYPPGQGSDTQYF.

This clonotype was recorded many times. V is TRBV18 and J is TRBJ1-1; TRBD1 is a possible D gene (6 bases). This CDR3 region has 15 residues. V lost 5 bases and J lost 3, with 16 bases in between. Germline CDR1 KGHSH, CDR2 LQKENI. The CDR3 sequence: CASSGSGGAHTEAFF. CDR3 in DNA: TGTGCCAGCTCAGGATCGGGGGGGGCACACACTGAAGCTTTCTTT.

There are many counts of this clonotype. The chain has TRBV4-2 and TRBJ2-1; D may be TRBD2 (6 bases). Germline lookup yields CDR1 LGHNA and CDR2 YNFKEQ. Trimming took 4 bases from V and 9 from J, leaving 19 bases between them. The CDR3 contains 15 residues. The CDR3 DNA is TGTGCCAGCAGCCGCGAGCGGGTTCAGGCAGGTGAGCAGTTCTTC. This codes for CASSRERVQAGEQFF.